The 17 T cell receptor beta chains presented below share a single source sample, sequenced in a study of CD8+CD57+ T cells in acquired aplastic anemia. CDR3 and TCR beta VDJ profiling relied on a genomic DNA template. TCRdb re-called the reads through MiXCR, storing one row per CDR3 protein. This sample carries some 140,000 distinct CDR3 sequences, about 50% of them seen once, and the ten largest clones take around 12%. All sequencing subjects had displayed CD8+CD57+ cell expansion on flow cytometry. The sample comprised sorted CD4+, CD8+, or CD8+CD57+ T cells (not recorded which) from PBMCs. Receptors originate from a human donor with aplastic anemia.

This chain joins TRBV11-3 and TRBJ2-5; D gene uncertain. The ends were cut back, 0 bases at V and 5 bases at J, with 7 bases in the middle. This CDR3 contains 13 residues. Germline V gives CDR1 SGHNT, CDR2 YENEEA. The CDR3 protein is CASSLEEGETQYF. CDR3 sequence (DNA): TGTGCCAGCAGCTTAGAGGAAGGGGAGACCCAGTACTTC.

There are many counts of this clonotype. The J gene is TRBJ2-1, the V gene TRBV5-4, with D perhaps matching TRBD2 (5 bases). Germline assignment: CDR1 SGHNT and CDR2 YYREEE (reference sequence). Trimming removed 4 bases at V and 7 bases at J, with 12 bases between. The length of the CDR3 is 13 residues. This CDR3 is CASSPEAENEQFF. CDR3 coding DNA: TGTGCCAGCAGCCCCGAAGCGGAGAATGAGCAGTTCTTC.

The rearrangement links TRBV19 to TRBJ2-7; D tentatively reads TRBD1 or TRBD2 (5 bases each). The CDR3 is 14 residues long. From germline, CDR1 is LNHDA and CDR2 SQIVND (reference sequence). Trimming took off 5 bases at V and 5 bases at J, with 16 bases between the two ends. The CDR3 region is CASSGGRVGHEQYF. CDR3 nucleotide sequence: TGTGCCAGTAGTGGAGGCAGGGTCGGCCACGAGCAGTACTTC.

This chain uses TRBV15 with TRBJ2-3; no reliable D call. V was trimmed by 3 bases and J by 2 bases, leaving 6 bases between them. Looked up from germline, CDR1 is LNHNV and CDR2 is YYDKDF (reference sequence). This CDR3 spans 13 amino acids. In DNA, the CDR3 is TGTGCCACCAGCAGCCCACTCACAGATACGCAGTATTTT. It yields the protein CATSSPLTDTQYF.

This chain links TRBV19 with TRBJ2-7; 14 positions match TRBD2. Germline CDR1 reads LNHDA; CDR2 reads SQIVND (reference sequence). V shed 4 bases, J shed 3 bases, and the junction held 5 bases outside the gene matches. The CDR3 is 16 residues long. The CDR3 here is CASSRLAGGPIYEQYF. In nucleotides, the CDR3 is TGTGCCAGTAGTAGACTAGCGGGAGGGCCCATCTACGAGCAGTACTTC.

This clonotype has just a few counts. The J gene is TRBJ1-4, the V gene TRBV24-1; D may be TRBD1 (6 bases). Germline CDR1 and CDR2: KGHDR and SFDVKD. The CDR3 sequence is 13 residues long. The V end lost 10 bases, the J end lost 5 bases, and 13 bases lay between the germline ends. The CDR3 region is CATQRDTNEKLFF. DNA of the CDR3: TGTGCCACGCAACGGGACACAAATGAAAAACTGTTTTTT.

This clonotype was seen at least ten times. The CDR3 protein is CAISAGQGAYEQYF. The CDR3 DNA reads TGTGCCATCAGCGCGGGACAGGGGGCCTACGAGCAGTACTTC. The rearrangement uses TRBV10-3 and TRBJ2-7; 11 nucleotides align to TRBD1. The CDR3 contains 14 residues. The germline V gene encodes CDR1 ENHRY and CDR2 SYGVKD. The ends lost 6 bases at V and 2 bases at J; junction bases unmatched: 3.

This clonotype was counted only a few times. Being one base from a much bigger clone, this may be a read error. The chain is built from TRBV6-1 and TRBJ2-7; D possibly corresponds to TRBD2 (6 bases). The CDR3 covers 15 residues. Germline CDR1 MNHNS, CDR2 SASEGT. This CDR3 reads CVSTTWTGDSYEQYF. The CDR3, as DNA: TGTGTCAGCACCACCTGGACGGGGGACTCCTACGAGCAGTACTTC.

The V and J genes are TRBV27 and TRBJ1-4; no clear D gene. Germline lookup yields CDR1 MNHEY and CDR2 SMNVEV (reference sequence). Trimming shortened V by 3 bases and J by 4 bases, and 9 bases separated the two germline ends. This CDR3 is 14 amino acids long. CDR3 nucleotide sequence: TGTGCCAGCAGTTTCCGCCGGTATAATGAAAAACTGTTTTTT. Translating gives CASSFRRYNEKLFF.

Ten or more counts support this clonotype. The V gene is TRBV15, the J gene TRBJ2-5, with D perhaps given as TRBD1 or TRBD2 (6 bases each). CDR3 size: 15 residues. The V gene lost 5 bases and the J gene lost 5 bases, with 18 bases spanning the gap. CDR1 LNHNV and CDR2 YYDKDF come from the germline V gene (reference sequence). CDR3 in amino acids: CATSFTRGAGETQYF. In DNA, the CDR3 is TGTGCCACCAGCTTTACTAGGGGGGCTGGCGAGACCCAGTACTTC.

The chain links TRBV9 to TRBJ2-2; D may be TRBD1 (5 bases). Looked up from germline, CDR1 is SGDLS and CDR2 is YYNGEE. The CDR3 length is 15 residues. Trimming left V 0 bases short and J 3 bases short, with 9 bases between. The CDR3 is CASSVGGRDTGELFF. The CDR3 nucleotides are TGTGCCAGCAGCGTAGGGGGCCGGGACACCGGGGAGCTGTTTTTT.

The V call is TRBV10-1, the J call TRBJ2-1, with D possibly being TRBD2 (6 bases). Trimming removed 0 bases from V and 8 bases from J, with 11 bases in between. The CDR3 covers 14 residues. The V gene's germline CDR1 is WNHNN and CDR2 SYGVQD (reference sequence). CDR3 DNA: TGCGCCAGCAGTGAGTCAGGGTCGGGGGATGAGCAGTTCTTC. It translates to CASSESGSGDEQFF.

This clonotype came up many times. The chain uses TRBV6-5 and TRBJ2-1; 14 bases line up with TRBD2. V lost 5 bases, J lost 8 bases, and 5 bases stayed unmatched. There are 15 residues in the CDR3. Germline CDR1 MNHEY, CDR2 SVGAGI. CDR3 bases: TGTGCCAGCAGTAAGACTAGCGGGGGGGCGGATGAGCAGTTCTTC. The encoded protein is CASSKTSGGADEQFF.

In this sample, this clonotype turned up many times. The V gene is TRBV27, the J gene TRBJ2-7, with a tentative D call TRBD2 (6 bases). Germline V lookup: CDR1 MNHEY, CDR2 SMNVEV (reference sequence). The CDR3 is 15 residues long. V was pared by 5 bases and J by 4 bases, with 18 bases between. Here the CDR3 reads CASSPWTGVGYEQYF. CDR3 in DNA: TGTGCCAGCAGTCCCTGGACGGGGGTAGGTTACGAGCAGTACTTC.

This clonotype has a handful of counts. The rearrangement links TRBV19 to TRBJ2-4, with TRBD2 matching over 11 bases. This CDR3 has 16 amino acids. V was clipped by 7 bases and J by 11 bases; unmatched bases: 16. Germline CDR1 LNHDA, CDR2 SQIVND (reference sequence). The CDR3 reads CASITLGVAGGPLQYF. In DNA, the CDR3 is TGTGCCAGTATCACCCTGGGGGTAGCGGGGGGGCCCCTTCAGTACTTC.

V is TRBV20-1 and J is TRBJ1-1; D is unclear. From germline, CDR1 is DFQATT and CDR2 SNEGSKA (reference sequence). This CDR3 spans 12 amino acids. The V gene lost 5 bases and the J gene lost 1 base, with 8 bases spanning the gap. In DNA, the CDR3 is TGCAGTGCTCCTCGCAAGAACACTGAAGCTTTCTTT. Residues: CSAPRKNTEAFF.

This clonotype appeared many times. The chain is built from TRBV7-9 and TRBJ2-2; D is perhaps TRBD1 (6 bases). Germline V gives CDR1 SEHNR, CDR2 FQNEAQ (reference sequence). Trimming removed 5 bases at V and 3 bases at J, with 13 bases between. The CDR3 contains 15 residues. In nucleotides, the CDR3 is TGTGCCAGCAGCCCCTGGGGGCCTCACACCGGGGAGCTGTTTTTT. This encodes CASSPWGPHTGELFF.